What follows are 11 T cell receptor beta chains derived from one specimen sequenced in a study of shared T cell receptors in the human thymus. The data were produced by immunoSEQ multiplex PCR, yet TCRdb's version contains in-frame clones alone and is incomplete. Counted here are about 660,000 clones, about 90% occurring once; the ten biggest clones make up 0.009% to 0.0095%. These same records also appear under a second study, on human thymus T cells.

Sample: thymocytes. These receptors were taken from a boy younger than two with a congenital heart defect.

The chain has TRBV7-6 and TRBJ1-1; no definite D call. Germline CDR1 is SGHVS and CDR2 is FNYEAQ. This CDR3 comprises 15 residues. V was shortened by 1 base and J by 5 bases, with 14 bases between the two germline ends. The CDR3 is CASSLGFGSETEAFF. DNA of the CDR3: TGTGCCAGCAGCTTAGGATTCGGGAGTGAGACTGAAGCTTTCTTT.

The chain combines TRBV7-2 with TRBJ2-3; 7 bases align to TRBD1. Germline CDR1 SGHTA, CDR2 FQGNSA. Germline trimming cut 5 bases from V and 0 bases from J; bases unmatched to any gene: 8. The CDR3 is made up of 16 amino acids. The chain's CDR3 is CASSGTGAPSTDTQYF. In nucleotides, the CDR3 is TGTGCCAGCAGCGGAACAGGGGCCCCTAGCACAGATACGCAGTATTTT.

V gene TRBV27 combines with J gene TRBJ2-7; 10 bases are a match to TRBD1. CDR1 and CDR2 from the germline V gene are MNHEY and SMNVEV (reference sequence). The CDR3 has 16 residues. J lost 3 bases, V lost 0 bases, and 5 bases had no gene match. CDR3 region: CASSLSGTGVNYEQYF. In DNA form, the CDR3 reads TGTGCCAGCAGTTTATCTGGGACAGGGGTAAACTACGAGCAGTACTTC.

The V and J genes are TRBV28 and TRBJ2-4; 9 bases are shared with TRBD2. Losses at the gene ends were 1 base for V and 9 bases for J; bases not matched to a gene: 7. The CDR3 is 15 amino acids. Germline loops: CDR1 MDHEN, CDR2 SYDVKM. CDR3 protein: CASSLSRGGGSIQYF. Here the CDR3 DNA reads TGTGCCAGCAGTTTATCGCGGGGGGGAGGGAGCATTCAGTACTTC.

This chain uses TRBV28 with TRBJ2-1; TRBD1 agrees at 8 bases. V shed 3 bases, J shed 6 bases, and the junction held 10 bases outside the gene matches. The CDR3 contains 16 residues. Germline V CDR1 and CDR2: MDHEN, SYDVKM. CDR3 nucleotide sequence: TGTGCCAGCAGTTTCAGGCAGGGGGCGAATAGCAATGAGCAGTTCTTC. This translates into CASSFRQGANSNEQFF.

On this clone itself: This specimen includes other DNA sequences encoding the same CDR3. The chain links TRBV18 to TRBJ2-7; 8 bases fit TRBD2. After removal of 3 bases from V and 6 bases from J, the junction contained 1 base not matched to a gene. Germline V gene sequence: CDR1 KGHSH, CDR2 LQKENI. CDR3 length: 12 amino acids. The CDR3 coding sequence is TGTGCCAGCTCACCCGGACTAGCCGAGCAGTACTTC. It is translated as CASSPGLAEQYF. Looking up the rest from reference TRBV18 and TRBJ2-7 gives the full variable domain: NAGVMQNPRHLVRRRGQEARLRCSPMKGHSHVYWYRQLPEEGLKFMVYLQKENIIDESGMPKERFSAEFPKEGPSILRIQQVVRGDSAAYFCASSPGLAEQYFGPGTRLTVT.

This rearrangement joins TRBV4-3 to TRBJ2-1, with D possibly being TRBD2 (5 bases). V was cut by 1 base and J by 10 bases, with 20 bases left in between. This CDR3 has 16 amino acids. CDR1 and CDR2 (germline): LGHNA, YSLEER. CDR3: CASSQGLATCRGEQFF. Here the CDR3 DNA reads TGCGCCAGCAGCCAAGGGTTGGCTACGTGCCGCGGGGAGCAGTTCTTC.

The chain carries TRBV28 and TRBJ2-7; 10 bases agree with TRBD1. The CDR3 sequence is 15 residues long. The J segment lost 5 bases and the V segment lost 2 bases, leaving 6 bases of the junction unmatched. Germline CDR1 MDHEN, CDR2 SYDVKM. This CDR3 reads CASSLGDRGLNEQYF. The CDR3 nucleotides read TGTGCCAGCAGTTTAGGAGACAGGGGGCTCAACGAGCAGTACTTC.

This clone was counted only a few times. The chain carries TRBV7-9 and TRBJ1-3, with D unclear. Germline lookup yields CDR1 SEHNR and CDR2 FQNEAQ (reference sequence). The V and J ends lost 5 bases and 0 bases respectively, with 11 bases between them. The CDR3 consists of 15 residues. The CDR3 region is CASSPVENSGNTIYF. The CDR3 nucleotides read TGTGCCAGCAGCCCCGTAGAGAACTCTGGAAACACCATATATTTT.

The chain couples TRBV19 to TRBJ1-1; 7 nucleotides align to TRBD1. The CDR3 runs to 15 residues. The V gene end was trimmed by 3 bases and the J gene end by 7 bases; junction bases not matched to a gene: 11. Germline CDR1 LNHDA, CDR2 SQIVND (reference sequence). The CDR3 nucleotides read TGTGCCAGTAGTATCTCGGGACAGAAGCCTTATGAAGCTTTCTTT. Translation gives CASSISGQKPYEAFF.

The gene calls are TRBV6-6 and TRBJ1-1; 7 bases are shared with TRBD1. J gave up 1 base and V 2 bases, and 1 base lay outside the gene matches. CDR1 is MNHNY, CDR2 SVGAGI, per germline (reference sequence). The CDR3 extends over 14 amino acids. The CDR3 DNA is TGTGCCAGCAGTTACGGGACAGAGAACACTGAAGCTTTCTTT. Translation gives CASSYGTENTEAFF.